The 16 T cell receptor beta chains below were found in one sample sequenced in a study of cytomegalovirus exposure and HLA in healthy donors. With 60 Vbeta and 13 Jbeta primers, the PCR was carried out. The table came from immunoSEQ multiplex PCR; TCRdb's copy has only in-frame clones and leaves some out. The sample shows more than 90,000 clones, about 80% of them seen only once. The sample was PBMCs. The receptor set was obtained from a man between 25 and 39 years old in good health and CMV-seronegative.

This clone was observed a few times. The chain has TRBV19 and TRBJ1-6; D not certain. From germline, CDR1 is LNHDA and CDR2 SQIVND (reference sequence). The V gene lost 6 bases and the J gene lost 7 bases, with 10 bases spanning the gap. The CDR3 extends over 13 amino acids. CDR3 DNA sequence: TGTGCCAGTAGAGCACCCAACAATTCACCCCTCCACTTT. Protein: CASRAPNNSPLHF.

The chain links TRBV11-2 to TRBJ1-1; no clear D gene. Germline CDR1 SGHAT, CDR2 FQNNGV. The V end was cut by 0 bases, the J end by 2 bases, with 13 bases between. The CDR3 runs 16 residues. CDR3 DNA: TGTGCCAGCAGCTTAGATGAGGGCAGATCTAACACTGAAGCTTTCTTT. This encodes CASSLDEGRSNTEAFF.

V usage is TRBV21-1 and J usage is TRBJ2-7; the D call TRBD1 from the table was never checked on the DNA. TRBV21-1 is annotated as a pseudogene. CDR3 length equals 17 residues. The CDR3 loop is CASSPGIGFYISYEQYF. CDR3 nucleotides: TGTGCCAGCAGCCCAGGGATAGGTTTTTATATATCCTACGAGCAGTACTTC.

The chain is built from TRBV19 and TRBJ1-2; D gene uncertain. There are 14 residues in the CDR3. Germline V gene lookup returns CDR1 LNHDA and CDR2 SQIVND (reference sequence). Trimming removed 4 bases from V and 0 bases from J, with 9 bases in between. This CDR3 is CASSSVRSNYGYTF. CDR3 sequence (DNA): TGTGCCAGTAGTAGTGTCAGATCTAACTATGGCTACACCTTC.

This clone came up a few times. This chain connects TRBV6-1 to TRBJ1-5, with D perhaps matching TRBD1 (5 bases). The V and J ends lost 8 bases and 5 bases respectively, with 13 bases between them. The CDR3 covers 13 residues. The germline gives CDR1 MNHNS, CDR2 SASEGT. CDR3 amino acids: CASGGEGHQPQHF. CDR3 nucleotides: TGTGCCAGCGGGGGGGAGGGCCATCAGCCCCAGCATTTT.

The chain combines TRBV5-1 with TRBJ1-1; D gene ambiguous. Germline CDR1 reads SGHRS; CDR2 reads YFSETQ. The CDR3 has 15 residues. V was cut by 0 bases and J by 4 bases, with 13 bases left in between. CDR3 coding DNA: TGCGCCAGCAGCTTGGGGGCAGGAGCGGGCACTGAAGCTTTCTTT. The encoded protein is CASSLGAGAGTEAFF.

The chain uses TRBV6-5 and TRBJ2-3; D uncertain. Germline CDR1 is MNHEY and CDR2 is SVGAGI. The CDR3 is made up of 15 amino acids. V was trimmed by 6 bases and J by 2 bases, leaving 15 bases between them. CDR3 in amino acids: CASSLRLGSTDTQYF. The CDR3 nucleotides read TGTGCCAGCAGCCTTAGACTGGGTTCCACAGATACGCAGTATTTT.

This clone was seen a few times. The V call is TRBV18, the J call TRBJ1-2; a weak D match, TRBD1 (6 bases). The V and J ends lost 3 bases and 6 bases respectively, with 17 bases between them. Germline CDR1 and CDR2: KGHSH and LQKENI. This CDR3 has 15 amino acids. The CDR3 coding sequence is TGTGCCAGCTCACCCAACAGGGTGGCGAGAAATGGCTACACCTTC. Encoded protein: CASSPNRVARNGYTF. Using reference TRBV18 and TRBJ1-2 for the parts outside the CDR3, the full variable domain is NAGVMQNPRHLVRRRGQEARLRCSPMKGHSHVYWYRQLPEEGLKFMVYLQKENIIDESGMPKERFSAEFPKEGPSILRIQQVVRGDSAAYFCASSPNRVARNGYTFGSGTRLTVV.

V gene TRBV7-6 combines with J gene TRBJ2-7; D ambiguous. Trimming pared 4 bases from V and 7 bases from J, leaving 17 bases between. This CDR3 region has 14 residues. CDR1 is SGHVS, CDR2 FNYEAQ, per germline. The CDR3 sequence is CASSSPPRVGEQYF. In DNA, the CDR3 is TGTGCCAGCAGCTCACCTCCACGGGTTGGAGAGCAGTACTTC.

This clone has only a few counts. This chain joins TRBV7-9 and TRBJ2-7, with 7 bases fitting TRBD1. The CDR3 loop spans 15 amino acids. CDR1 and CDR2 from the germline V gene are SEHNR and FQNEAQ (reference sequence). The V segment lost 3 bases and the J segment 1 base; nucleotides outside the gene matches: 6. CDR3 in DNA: TGTGCCAGCAGCTTGCCCGACAGGGCATCCTACGAGCAGTACTTC. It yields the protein CASSLPDRASYEQYF.

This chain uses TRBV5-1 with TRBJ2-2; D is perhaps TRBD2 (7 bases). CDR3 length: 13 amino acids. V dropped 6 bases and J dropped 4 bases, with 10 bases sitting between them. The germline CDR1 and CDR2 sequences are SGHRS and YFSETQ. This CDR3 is CASTGGITGELFF. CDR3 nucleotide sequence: TGCGCCAGCACGGGGGGCATCACCGGGGAGCTGTTTTTT.

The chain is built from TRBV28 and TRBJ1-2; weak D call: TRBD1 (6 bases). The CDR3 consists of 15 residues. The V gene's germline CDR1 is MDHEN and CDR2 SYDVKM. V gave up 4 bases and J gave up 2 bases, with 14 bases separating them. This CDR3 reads CASSYPTGMNYGYTF. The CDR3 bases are TGTGCCAGCAGTTACCCTACAGGGATGAACTATGGCTACACCTTC.

The CDR3 sequence: CASSYSLQGATQYF. The CDR3 DNA reads TGTGCCAGCAGTTACTCGCTACAGGGGGCGACTCAGTACTTC. The chain links TRBV6-6 to TRBJ2-4, with 9 bases matching TRBD1. CDR1 is MNHNY and CDR2 is SVGAGI in the germline V gene (reference sequence). Losses at the gene ends were 0 bases for V and 12 bases for J; bases not matched to a gene: 6. CDR3 length equals 14 residues.

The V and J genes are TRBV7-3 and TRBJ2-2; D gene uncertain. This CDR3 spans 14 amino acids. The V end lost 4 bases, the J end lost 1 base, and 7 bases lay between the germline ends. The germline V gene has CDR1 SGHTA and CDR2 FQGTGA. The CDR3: CASSSTGNTGELFF. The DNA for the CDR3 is TGTGCCAGCAGCTCGACGGGGAACACCGGGGAGCTGTTTTTT.

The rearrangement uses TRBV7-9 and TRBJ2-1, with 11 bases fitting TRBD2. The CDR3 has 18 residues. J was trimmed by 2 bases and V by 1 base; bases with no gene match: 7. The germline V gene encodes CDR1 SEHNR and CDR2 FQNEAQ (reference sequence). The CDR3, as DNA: TGTGCCAGCAGCTTAGTATGGCTAGCGGGGGGAACCTACAATGAGCAGTTCTTC. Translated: CASSLVWLAGGTYNEQFF.

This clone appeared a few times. CDR3 sequence (DNA): TGTGCCAGCAGTAAGGGGTTAAGGTCTCAGCCCCAGCATTTT. Its protein is CASSKGLRSQPQHF. The chain recombines TRBV2 with TRBJ1-5, with a weak D call TRBD1 (5 bases). V shed 5 bases and J shed 6 bases, with 14 bases lying between them. The CDR3 runs to 14 residues. CDR1 is SNHLY and CDR2 is FYNNEI in the germline V gene.